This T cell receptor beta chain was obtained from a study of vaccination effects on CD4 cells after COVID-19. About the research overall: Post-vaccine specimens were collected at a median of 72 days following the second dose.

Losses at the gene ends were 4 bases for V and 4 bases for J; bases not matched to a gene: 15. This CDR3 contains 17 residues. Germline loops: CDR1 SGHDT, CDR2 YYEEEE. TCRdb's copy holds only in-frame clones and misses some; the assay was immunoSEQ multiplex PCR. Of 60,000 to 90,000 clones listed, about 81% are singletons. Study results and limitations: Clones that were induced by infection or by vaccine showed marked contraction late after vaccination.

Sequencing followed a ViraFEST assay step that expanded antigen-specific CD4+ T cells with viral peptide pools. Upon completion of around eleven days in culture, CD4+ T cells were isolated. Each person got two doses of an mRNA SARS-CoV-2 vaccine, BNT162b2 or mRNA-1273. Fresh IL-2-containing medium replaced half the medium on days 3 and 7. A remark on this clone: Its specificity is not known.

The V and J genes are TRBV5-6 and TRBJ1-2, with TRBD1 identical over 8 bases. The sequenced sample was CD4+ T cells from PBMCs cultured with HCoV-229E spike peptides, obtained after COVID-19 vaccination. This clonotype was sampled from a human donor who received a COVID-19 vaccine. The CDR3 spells CASSRLTGQGGGYGYTF. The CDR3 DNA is TGTGCCAGCAGCCGCCTTACCGGACAGGGAGGGGGCTATGGCTACACCTTC.